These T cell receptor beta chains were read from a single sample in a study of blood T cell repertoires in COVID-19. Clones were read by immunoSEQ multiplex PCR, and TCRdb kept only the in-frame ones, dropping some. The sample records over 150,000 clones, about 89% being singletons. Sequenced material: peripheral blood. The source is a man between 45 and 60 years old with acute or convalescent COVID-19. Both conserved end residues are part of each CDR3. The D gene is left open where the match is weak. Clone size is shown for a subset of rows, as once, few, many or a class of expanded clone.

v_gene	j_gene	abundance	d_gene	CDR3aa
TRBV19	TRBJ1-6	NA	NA	CASTGESSYNSPLHF
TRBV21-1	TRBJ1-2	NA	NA	CASTLGGEDYGYTF
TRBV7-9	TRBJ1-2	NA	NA	CASSLGITGGYTF
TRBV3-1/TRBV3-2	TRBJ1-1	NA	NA	CASSHGAGAFF
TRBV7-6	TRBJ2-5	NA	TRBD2	CASSLGAGLAGARETQYF
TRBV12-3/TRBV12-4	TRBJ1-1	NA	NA	CASTPGENTEAFF
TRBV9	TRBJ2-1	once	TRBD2	CASSVWGRASYNEQFF
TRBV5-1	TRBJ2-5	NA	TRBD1	CASSWGQGLTGETQYF
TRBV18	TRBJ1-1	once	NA	CASSPQRGGNTEAFF
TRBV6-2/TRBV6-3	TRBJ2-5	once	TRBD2	CASSREGGGETQYF
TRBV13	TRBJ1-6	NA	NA	CASSPLGSSYNSPLHF
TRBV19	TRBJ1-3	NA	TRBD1	CASSVTGADGNTIYF
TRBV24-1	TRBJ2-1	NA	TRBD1	CATSDPSGQGRNEQFF
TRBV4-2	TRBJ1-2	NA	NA	CASSQDTTTGIGYTF
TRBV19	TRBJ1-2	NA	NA	CASSIFPGYGYTF
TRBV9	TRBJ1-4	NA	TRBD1	CASSGDRGLNEKLFF
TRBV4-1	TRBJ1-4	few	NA	CASSQYRAGEKLFF
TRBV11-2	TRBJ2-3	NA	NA	CASSLVGGARTDTQYF
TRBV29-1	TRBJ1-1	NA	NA	CSVSGWNTEAFF
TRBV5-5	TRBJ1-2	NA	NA	CASSPFNNYGYTF
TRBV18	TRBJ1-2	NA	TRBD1	CASSTGTGRYGYTF
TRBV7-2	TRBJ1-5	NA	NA	CASSLSVINQPQHF
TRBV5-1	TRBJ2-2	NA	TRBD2	CASSLGAGGPWDTGELFF
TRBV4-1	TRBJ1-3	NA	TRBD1	CASSHPGQKDSGNTIYF
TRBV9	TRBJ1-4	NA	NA	CASSPHGEKLFF
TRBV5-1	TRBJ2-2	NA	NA	CASAGNTGELFF
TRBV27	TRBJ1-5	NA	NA	CASGGQASNQPQHF
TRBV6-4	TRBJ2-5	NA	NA	CASSPLGGETQYF
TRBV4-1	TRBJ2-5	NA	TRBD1	CASSHPGTGQETQYF
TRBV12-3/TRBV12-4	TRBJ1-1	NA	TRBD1	CASTWDSRTAFF
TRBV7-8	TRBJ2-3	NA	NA	CASSSGPGDTDTQYF
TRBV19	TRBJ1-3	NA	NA	CASSDRRLTSGNTIYF
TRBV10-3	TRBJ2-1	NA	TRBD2	CAISKTPTSGSKDEQFF
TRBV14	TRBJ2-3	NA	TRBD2	CASSQGLAANTQYF
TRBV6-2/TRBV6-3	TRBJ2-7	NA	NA	CASSRQRDYEQYF
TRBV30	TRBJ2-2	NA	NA	CAWSVTGVTGELFF
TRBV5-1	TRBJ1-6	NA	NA	CASSLGTVNSPLHF
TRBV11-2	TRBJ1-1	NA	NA	CASSLGPNTEAFF
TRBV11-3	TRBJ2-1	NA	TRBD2	CASSLGTSGGGNEQFF
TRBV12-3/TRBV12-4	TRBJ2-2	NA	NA	CASSFQAGELFF
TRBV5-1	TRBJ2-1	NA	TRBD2	CASSPTSGRALNEQFF
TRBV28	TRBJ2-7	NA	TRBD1	CASSFSRDRGTYEQYF
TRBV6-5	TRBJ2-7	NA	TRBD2	CASKTSGSSYEQYF
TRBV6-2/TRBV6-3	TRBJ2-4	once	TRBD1	CASSWRGQGENIQYF
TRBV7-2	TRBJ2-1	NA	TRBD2	CASSPGLAEGDEQFF
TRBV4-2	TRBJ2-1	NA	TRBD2	CASSQGSGRGDEQFF